These 3 T cell receptor beta chains originate from one sample sequenced in a study of blood T cell repertoires in COVID-19. Clones were read by immunoSEQ multiplex PCR, and TCRdb kept only the in-frame ones, dropping some. Of fewer than 130,000 clones in the sample, around 84% were seen once. Sample: peripheral blood. Receptors were obtained from a human donor in a cohort sampled during active COVID-19.

The CDR3 DNA follows: TGTGCCAGCAGTTTAGCGGACTACGAGCAGTACTTC. Translated: CASSLADYEQYF. The rearrangement joins TRBV28 to TRBJ2-7; D ambiguous. Trimming removed 2 bases from V and 3 bases from J, with 5 bases in between. Germline V lookup: CDR1 MDHEN, CDR2 SYDVKM. The CDR3 totals 12 residues.

The chain is built from TRBV7-2 and TRBJ2-7, with no clear D. The V end lost 2 bases, the J end lost 4 bases, and 9 bases lay between the germline ends. The germline CDR1 and CDR2 sequences are SGHTA and FQGNSA. The CDR3 is 13 residues long. CDR3 sequence: CASSLTDGYEQYF. Written as DNA, the CDR3 is TGTGCCAGCAGCTTAACCGACGGGTACGAGCAGTACTTC. Combining the CDR3 with reference TRBV7-2 and TRBJ2-7 gives the whole variable domain GAGVSQSPSNKVTEKGKDVELRCDPISGHTALYWYRQSLGQGLEFLIYFQGNSAPDKSGLPSDRFSAERTGGSVSTLTIQRTQQEDSAVYLCASSLTDGYEQYFGPGTRLTVT.

The chain links TRBV18 to TRBJ2-1; 12 nucleotides align to TRBD2. With 3 bases clipped from V and 9 bases from J, the junction kept 6 bases outside the gene matches. From germline, CDR1 is KGHSH and CDR2 LQKENI. The CDR3 loop spans 15 amino acids. CDR3 loop: CASSPFTSGRSEQFF. The CDR3 region has the DNA TGTGCCAGCTCACCTTTTACTAGCGGGAGGAGTGAGCAGTTCTTC.